The present T cell receptor (beta chain) was sequenced within a study of T cell responses to AZD1222 COVID-19 vaccine. Whole-study results and caveats: Elevations in Spike-specific TCR breadth and depth followed administration of two AZD1222 doses. Vaccine-related CD4 TCRs covered spike, predominating at 160-218 and 743-854.

J lost 6 bases, V lost 6 bases, and 3 bases had no gene match. The germline V gene encodes CDR1 MNHEY and CDR2 SVGAGI. The CDR3 totals 12 residues. With respect to this clone: Its target is unknown.

Only in-frame clones appear in the TCRdb table, and some are missing; sequencing was by immunoSEQ multiplex PCR. The sample contains roughly 66,000 clones, 65% to 90% of which appear only once. Here the sequenced sample was peripheral blood, taken on day 0 of AZD1222 vaccination. The rearrangement joins TRBV6-5 to TRBJ2-7, with 9 bases that match TRBD1. This sequence originates from an adult in good health. The CDR3 sequence is CASRQGAREQYF. The CDR3 DNA is TGTGCCAGCAGACAGGGGGCGCGCGAGCAGTACTTC.